These 26 T cell receptor beta chains share one sample of origin, sequenced in a study of T-cell reconstitution after alpha-beta-depleted transplantation in children. Unique molecular identifiers were used to barcode this TCRbeta library. TCRdb processed the PCR reads anew with MiXCR; each CDR3 protein has one entry. In the table there are 500,000 to 600,000 distinct CDR3 sequences, 32% of which are singletons. Sequenced here: PBMCs from the stem cell graft donor, sampled from the stem cell graft. These receptors were obtained from a human donor who donated a stem cell graft to a child with aplastic anemia.

In this sample, this clonotype turned up a few times. V usage is TRBV7-2 and J usage is TRBJ1-2, with a tentative D call TRBD1 (5 bases). Germline CDR1 is SGHTA and CDR2 is FQGNSA. The CDR3 runs to 15 residues. V shed 1 base and J shed 6 bases, with 15 bases lying between them. DNA for the CDR3: TGTGCCAGCAGCTTAGTGGGGGGGGGTGCGGATGGCTACACCTTC. Its protein is CASSLVGGGADGYTF.

This chain joins TRBV7-2 and TRBJ1-5, with D unclear. CDR1 is SGHTA, CDR2 FQGNSA, per germline. V was shortened by 3 bases and J by 9 bases, with 6 bases between the two germline ends. The CDR3 consists of 11 residues. CDR3 residues: CASSFYRPQHF. CDR3 coding DNA: TGTGCCAGCAGCTTTTACCGGCCCCAGCATTTT.

This clonotype has just a few counts. J is TRBJ2-3 and V is TRBV4-3, with 10 positions matching TRBD2. CDR1 LGHNA and CDR2 YSLEER come from the germline V gene. After removal of 5 bases from V and 4 bases from J, the junction contained 12 bases not matched to a gene. This CDR3 region has 17 residues. The chain's CDR3 is CASSITGNGTSADTQYF. DNA of the CDR3: TGCGCCAGCAGCATTACTGGGAACGGGACTAGCGCAGATACGCAGTATTTT.

This clonotype was picked up a small number of times. The CDR3 sequence is CASSPRRAGELFF. CDR3 coding DNA: TGTGCCAGCAGCCCGCGTCGTGCCGGGGAGCTGTTTTTT. V is TRBV6-1 and J is TRBJ2-2; no reliable D call. The CDR3 loop spans 13 amino acids. Germline V lookup: CDR1 MNHNS, CDR2 SASEGT. V dropped 6 bases and J dropped 6 bases, with 11 bases sitting between them.

The CDR3 DNA reads as TGTGCCAGCTCACGATCAGGGACAGATACGCAGTATTTT. Protein product: CASSRSGTDTQYF. The rearrangement uses TRBV18 and TRBJ2-3; D might be TRBD1 (5 bases). Germline V lookup: CDR1 KGHSH, CDR2 LQKENI. Trimming removed 4 bases from V and 3 bases from J, with 8 bases in between. The length of the CDR3 is 13 residues.

The chain combines TRBV15 with TRBJ2-2; 7 nucleotides match TRBD2. V shed 6 bases and J 2 bases; nucleotides not matched to a gene: 9. The CDR3 has 16 amino acids. CDR1 and CDR2 (germline): LNHNV, YYDKDF (reference sequence). The CDR3 region is CATRGGVQRNTGELFF. In nucleotides, the CDR3 is TGTGCCACCAGGGGGGGGGTACAGCGAAACACCGGGGAGCTGTTTTTT.

The CDR3 DNA reads as TGTGCCAGCAGTTACTCGACGGGACCGACCGCACTAGCGGGAGGTAATGAGCAGTTCTTC. Amino acid sequence: CASSYSTGPTALAGGNEQFF. The chain links TRBV6-2 or TRBV6-3 to TRBJ2-1; 12 positions agree with TRBD2. The germline CDR1 and CDR2 sequences are MNHEY and SVGEGT. The length of the CDR3 is 20 residues. Trimming took 0 bases from V and 7 from J; bases not matched to a gene: 16.

The chain recombines TRBV6-2 or TRBV6-3 with TRBJ1-5, with D perhaps matching TRBD1 (5 bases). The CDR3 extends over 17 amino acids. Trimming removed 5 bases at V and 6 bases at J, with 23 bases between. Germline V gene data show CDR1 as MNHEY and CDR2 as SVGEGT. The CDR3 sequence: CASSRRNQDGAIQPQHF. As DNA, the CDR3 is TGTGCCAGCAGTCGACGAAACCAGGACGGGGCCATTCAGCCCCAGCATTTT.

This clonotype has a handful of counts. The V and J genes are TRBV20-1 and TRBJ2-3; D ambiguous. This CDR3 spans 12 amino acids. CDR1 DFQATT and CDR2 SNEGSKA come from the germline V gene (reference sequence). With 1 base removed from V and 2 bases from J, the gap between germline ends came to 4 bases. CDR3 amino acids: CSARAYTDTQYF. The CDR3 nucleotides read TGCAGTGCTAGAGCTTACACAGATACGCAGTATTTT.

The chain recombines TRBV19 with TRBJ2-1; 9 bases are shared with TRBD1. This CDR3 has 15 amino acids. V was clipped by 4 bases and J by 7 bases; unmatched bases: 8. CDR1 and CDR2 (germline): LNHDA, SQIVND (reference sequence). The CDR3 loop is CASSRDREVGNEQFF. The CDR3 DNA follows: TGTGCCAGTAGTAGGGACAGGGAGGTTGGTAATGAGCAGTTCTTC.

This clonotype was found a few times. V usage is TRBV10-3 and J usage is TRBJ2-7; D unclear. Trimming left V 8 bases short and J 0 bases short, with 8 bases between. CDR1 and CDR2 (germline): ENHRY, SYGVKD. The CDR3 consists of 12 residues. CDR3 sequence reads: CAIRDSSYEQYV. The CDR3 DNA sequence: TGTGCCATCCGAGACTCCTCCTACGAGCAGTACGTC.

This clonotype was seen a few times. The J gene is TRBJ2-1, the V gene TRBV5-1; maybe TRBD2 (6 bases). Germline-derived CDR1 and CDR2 are SGHRS and YFSETQ. This CDR3 has 16 residues. The germline V and J ends were trimmed by 4 bases and 0 bases, with 14 bases remaining between them. This CDR3 reads CASSPWAGNSYNEQFF. For the CDR3, the DNA is TGCGCCAGCAGCCCGTGGGCGGGAAACTCCTACAATGAGCAGTTCTTC. The full variable domain, its missing parts supplied by reference TRBV5-1 and TRBJ2-1, is KAGVTQTPRYLIKTRGQQVTLSCSPISGHRSVSWYQQTPGQGLQFLFEYFSETQRNKGNFPGRFSGRQFSNSRSEMNVSTLELGDSALYLCASSPWAGNSYNEQFFGPGTRLTVL.

The chain has TRBV7-2 and TRBJ2-1, with 8 bases fitting TRBD2. J was trimmed by 10 bases and V by 4 bases; bases with no gene match: 12. Germline CDR1 and CDR2: SGHTA and FQGNSA. CDR3 length: 15 amino acids. CDR3 in amino acids: CASSWMGLPGGEQFF. Here the CDR3 DNA reads TGTGCCAGCAGCTGGATGGGACTTCCGGGGGGGGAGCAGTTCTTC.

This clonotype was seen a few times. This rearrangement joins TRBV19 to TRBJ2-1; 10 bases are a match to TRBD2. Germline V gene sequence: CDR1 LNHDA, CDR2 SQIVND (reference sequence). Trimming at V came to 1 base and at J to 0 bases, leaving 6 bases not matched to a gene. The CDR3 runs to 18 residues. DNA of the CDR3: TGTGCCAGTAGTATAGGGACTAGCGGTCTTAGCTCCTACAATGAGCAGTTCTTC. Protein product: CASSIGTSGLSSYNEQFF. Supplemented by reference TRBV19 and TRBJ2-1, the full variable domain reads DGGITQSPKYLFRKEGQNVTLSCEQNLNHDAMYWYRQDPGQGLRLIYYSQIVNDFQKGDIAEGYSVSREKKESFPLTVTSAQKNPTAFYLCASSIGTSGLSSYNEQFFGPGTRLTVL.

This CDR3 is CASSLFLNEKLFF. CDR3 sequence (DNA): TGTGCCAGCAGTTTATTTCTCAATGAAAAACTGTTTTTT. The chain is built from TRBV27 and TRBJ1-4, with no clear D. The V gene's germline CDR1 is MNHEY and CDR2 SMNVEV (reference sequence). The CDR3 consists of 13 residues. The V end was cut by 1 base, the J end by 5 bases, with 5 bases between.

The chain is built from TRBV19 and TRBJ2-5; D is unclear. CDR1 and CDR2 from the germline V gene are LNHDA and SQIVND (reference sequence). V lost 11 bases to trimming and J lost 0 bases, with 10 bases between them. The CDR3 length is 12 residues. The CDR3 nucleotides are TGTGCCTGCGGCACAGACCAAGAGACCCAGTACTTC. This sequence encodes CACGTDQETQYF.

V is TRBV6-2 or TRBV6-3 and J is TRBJ2-2; D perhaps matches TRBD2 (6 bases). CDR1 MNHEY and CDR2 SVGEGT come from the germline V gene. Trimming left V 8 bases short and J 5 bases short, with 18 bases between. The CDR3 has 15 amino acids. CDR3 nucleotides: TGTGCCAGCGACACCCAGGGAGGTGGAACCGGGGAGCTGTTTTTT. This gives the protein CASDTQGGGTGELFF.

This clonotype has a handful of counts. This chain joins TRBV12-3 or TRBV12-4 and TRBJ2-1, with 9 bases aligning to TRBD2. There are 16 residues in the CDR3. J lost 0 bases, V lost 4 bases, and 4 bases had no gene match. CDR3 residues: CASSSGAGGSYNEQFF. CDR3 nucleotide sequence: TGTGCCAGCAGTTCTGGAGCGGGAGGCTCCTACAATGAGCAGTTCTTC.

The chain uses TRBV28 and TRBJ2-4, with 9 bases identical to TRBD2. V dropped 5 bases and J dropped 1; count of bases not matched to a gene: 15. The CDR3 loop spans 19 amino acids. Germline V gene lookup returns CDR1 MDHEN and CDR2 SYDVKM. CDR3 sequence (DNA): TGTGCCAGCAGTCCGCCGGGTAGTAGCGGGAGTCTCGCCAAAAACATTCAGTACTTC. It encodes CASSPPGSSGSLAKNIQYF.

This clonotype appeared many times. The chain carries TRBV6-2 or TRBV6-3 and TRBJ2-2; D not certain. Germline CDR1 MNHEY, CDR2 SVGEGT. CDR3 length: 14 residues. The V gene lost 6 bases and the J gene lost 5 bases, with 13 bases spanning the gap. As DNA, the CDR3 is TGTGCCAGCAGCCGAGAGGCACCGACCGGGGAGCTGTTTTTT. It translates to CASSREAPTGELFF.

The chain recombines TRBV15 with TRBJ2-7; D unresolved. The CDR3 is made up of 15 amino acids. The V end was cut by 9 bases, the J end by 0 bases, with 18 bases between. Germline V lookup: CDR1 LNHNV, CDR2 YYDKDF (reference sequence). Here the CDR3 DNA reads TGTGCCACAGCAGAGAAGAACGGGTGCTCCTACGAGCAGTACGTC. Amino acids: CATAEKNGCSYEQYV.

The chain recombines TRBV20-1 with TRBJ2-1, with 7 positions matching TRBD2. V lost 3 bases, J lost 6 bases, and 11 bases stayed unmatched. In germline, CDR1 is DFQATT, CDR2 SNEGSKA (reference sequence). The CDR3 runs to 15 residues. Here the CDR3 reads CSASTSSGATNEQFF. The DNA for the CDR3 is TGCAGTGCTAGTACTTCTAGCGGAGCCACCAATGAGCAGTTCTTC.

The V and J genes are TRBV11-2 and TRBJ2-5, with 8 bases matching TRBD2. J was trimmed by 7 bases and V by 4 bases; bases with no gene match: 11. Germline lookup yields CDR1 SGHAT and CDR2 FQNNGV. This CDR3 has 15 amino acids. The CDR3 bases are TGTGCCAGCAGCTACCTCAGTAGCGGGGCCCGGACCCAGTACTTC. It translates to CASSYLSSGARTQYF.

This chain connects TRBV27 to TRBJ2-7, with D possibly matching TRBD1 (5 bases). There are 15 residues in the CDR3. Trimming pared 1 base from V and 6 bases from J, leaving 16 bases between. Germline V CDR1 and CDR2: MNHEY, SMNVEV (reference sequence). CDR3 sequence reads: CASSLLGVSASEQYF. CDR3 sequence (DNA): TGTGCCAGCAGTTTATTAGGGGTGTCTGCGTCCGAGCAGTACTTC.

The V gene is TRBV4-1, the J gene TRBJ1-5; the D gene is possibly TRBD1 (5 bases). Trimming shortened V by 0 bases and J by 9 bases, and 15 bases separated the two germline ends. Germline CDR1 and CDR2: MGHRA and YSYEKL. The CDR3 length is 15 residues. The CDR3 here is CASSQDLGGTGPQHF. DNA for the CDR3: TGCGCCAGCAGCCAAGATCTTGGCGGGACTGGGCCCCAGCATTTT.

This chain joins TRBV12-3 or TRBV12-4 and TRBJ2-6, with D unclear. V was shortened by 7 bases and J by 0 bases, with 13 bases between the two germline ends. This CDR3 is 16 amino acids long. The CDR3 bases are TGTGCCAGCATCCAGGACGGCCTCTCTGGGGCCAACGTCCTGACTTTC. Amino acids: CASIQDGLSGANVLTF.